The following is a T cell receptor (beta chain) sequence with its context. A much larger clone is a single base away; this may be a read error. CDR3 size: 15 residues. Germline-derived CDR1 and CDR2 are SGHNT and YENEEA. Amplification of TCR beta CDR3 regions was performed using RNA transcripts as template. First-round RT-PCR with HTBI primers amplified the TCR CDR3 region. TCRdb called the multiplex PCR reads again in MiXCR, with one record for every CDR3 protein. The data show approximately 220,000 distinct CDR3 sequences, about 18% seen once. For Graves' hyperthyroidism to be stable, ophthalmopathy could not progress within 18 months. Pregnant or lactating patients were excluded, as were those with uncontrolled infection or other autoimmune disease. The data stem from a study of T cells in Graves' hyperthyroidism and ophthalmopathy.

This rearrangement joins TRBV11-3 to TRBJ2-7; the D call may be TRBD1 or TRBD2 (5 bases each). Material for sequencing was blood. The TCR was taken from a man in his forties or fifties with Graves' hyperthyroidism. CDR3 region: CASSLMGDSSYGQYF. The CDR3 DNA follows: TGTGCCAGCAGCTTGATGGGGGATAGCTCCTACGGGCAGTACTTC. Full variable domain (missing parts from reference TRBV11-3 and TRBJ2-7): EAGVVQSPRYKIIEKKQPVAFWCNPISGHNTLYWYLQNLGQGPELLIRYENEEAVDDSQLPKDRFSAERLKGVDSTLKIQPAELGDSAVYLCASSLMGDSSYGQYFGPGTRLTVT.